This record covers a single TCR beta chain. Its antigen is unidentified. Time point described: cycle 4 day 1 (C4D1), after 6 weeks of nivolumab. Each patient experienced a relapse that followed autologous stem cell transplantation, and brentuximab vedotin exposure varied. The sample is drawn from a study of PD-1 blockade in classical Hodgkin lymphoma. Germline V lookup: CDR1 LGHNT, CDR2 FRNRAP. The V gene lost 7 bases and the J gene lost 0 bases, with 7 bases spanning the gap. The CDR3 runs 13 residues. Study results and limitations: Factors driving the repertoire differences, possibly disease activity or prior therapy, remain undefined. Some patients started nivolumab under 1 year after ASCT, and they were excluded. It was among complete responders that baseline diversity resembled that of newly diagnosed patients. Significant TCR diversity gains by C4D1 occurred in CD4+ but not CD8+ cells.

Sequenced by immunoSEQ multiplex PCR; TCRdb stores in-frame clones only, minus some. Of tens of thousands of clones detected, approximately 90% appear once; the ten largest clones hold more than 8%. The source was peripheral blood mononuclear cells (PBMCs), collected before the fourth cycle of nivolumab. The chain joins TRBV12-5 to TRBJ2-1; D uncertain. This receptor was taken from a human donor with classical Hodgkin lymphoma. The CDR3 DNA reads TGTGCTAGTGCCCAGACCTCCTACAATGAGCAGTTCTTC. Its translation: CASAQTSYNEQFF.